This T cell receptor beta chain was captured by sequencing in a study of T-cell memory formation after mild COVID-19. This clonotype was counted only a few times. Its antigen remains unknown. General study results and limits: Contracting CD8+ clones were enriched in EMRA, CD4+ mainly in CM and EM. Clones contracting across day 15 to 85 had a balanced CD4/CD8 profile; later expanding clones leaned CD4+. Some SARS-CoV-2-responding clones were already detected in memory before infection.

Sample barcodes and UMIs were carried by the TCR alpha and TCR beta cDNA libraries that 5'RACE generated with constant-segment primers. TCRdb re-called the 5' RACE reads with MiXCR, one entry per CDR3 protein. The table has roughly 450,000 distinct CDR3 sequences, about a sixth seen once; the top ten hold approximately 21%. Sequencing was carried out using PBMCs or a T cell subset sorted from them (not recorded which). The receptor comes from a man in his late teens or twenties who had mild COVID-19 (a few samples of this study predate the infection). Cell type and time point are not known.

The CDR3 sequence is CASSLDRVAGANVLTF. The CDR3 nucleotides are TGTGCCAGCAGCTTAGACAGGGTGGCTGGGGCCAACGTCCTGACTTTC. The chain has TRBV11-2 and TRBJ2-6; the D gene is possibly TRBD1 (5 bases). Trimming removed 0 bases from V and 2 bases from J, with 8 bases in between. The germline gives CDR1 SGHAT, CDR2 FQNNGV. The CDR3 is made up of 16 amino acids.